A selection of T cell receptor beta chains follows, all from one sample in a study of blood T cells in healthy people across ages. Via MiXCR, TCRdb re-called the 5' RACE reads, giving one row per CDR3 protein. The sample consists of hundreds of thousands of distinct CDR3 sequences, about 61% of them appearing once. Source material: blood. All receptors come from a middle-aged man in good health. CDR3s include the opening cysteine and the closing phenylalanine or tryptophan. A D gene is named only where the DNA matches it firmly. Rows give clone size only sometimes, using once, few, many, or a class for an expanded clone.

d_gene | abundance | j_gene | v_gene | CDR3aa | CDR3nt
NA | once | TRBJ1-2 | TRBV4-1 | CASSLTGGRDYGYTF | TGCGCCAGCAGCCTGACGGGCGGGAGGGACTATGGCTACACCTTC
TRBD1 | few | TRBJ1-2 | TRBV3-1 | CASSPLTGNYGYTF | TGTGCCAGCAGCCCACTGACAGGGAACTATGGCTACACCTTC
NA | NA | TRBJ1-4 | TRBV7-2 | CASSRYPGVRTNEKLFF | TGTGCCAGCAGCCGATATCCGGGGGTTAGGACTAATGAAAAACTGTTTTTT
TRBD1 | NA | TRBJ2-7 | TRBV15 | CATSRDSPGPGQPYEQYF | TGTGCCACCAGCAGAGATTCGCCGGGTCCGGGACAGCCCTACGAGCAGTACTTC
NA | NA | TRBJ2-1 | TRBV29-1 | CSVSRDGSYNEQFF | TGCAGCGTTTCGCGGGACGGCTCCTACAATGAGCAGTTCTTC
TRBD1 | NA | TRBJ2-7 | TRBV6-5 | CASSYGQGLTYEQYF | TGTGCCAGCAGTTACGGACAGGGGCTAACCTACGAGCAGTACTTC
NA | NA | TRBJ2-7 | TRBV6-5 | CASSPHLGATYEQYF | TGTGCCAGCAGTCCCCATCTCGGGGCTACCTACGAGCAGTACTTC
NA | NA | TRBJ1-6 | TRBV7-6 | CASSLGGRGSFSPLHF | TGTGCCAGCAGCTTGGGGGGCAGGGGAAGTTTTTCACCCCTCCACTTT
NA | NA | TRBJ2-3 | TRBV20-1 | CSAPQQPTDTQYF | TGCAGTGCTCCACAGCAACCCACAGATACGCAGTATTTT
NA | NA | TRBJ2-7 | TRBV6-5 | CASRPLGASEQYF | TGTGCCAGCCGGCCCTTAGGGGCGTCCGAGCAGTACTTC
NA | NA | TRBJ2-4 | TRBV7-2 | CASSLRKNIQYF | TGTGCCAGCAGCTTACGGAAAAACATTCAGTACTTC
TRBD1 | NA | TRBJ2-7 | TRBV4-1 | CASSLGQPEGNYEQYF | TGCGCCAGCAGCCTGGGACAGCCCGAGGGGAATTACGAGCAGTACTTC
NA | NA | TRBJ2-5 | TRBV7-8 | CASSPLGSETQYF | TGTGCCAGCAGCCCCCTCGGTTCGGAGACCCAGTACTTC
NA | NA | TRBJ2-1 | TRBV11-2 | CASSLVSLDEQFF | TGTGCCAGCAGCTTAGTAAGCCTAGATGAGCAGTTCTTC
NA | NA | TRBJ2-7 | TRBV11-3 | CASSLDWASYEQYF | TGTGCCAGCAGCTTGGATTGGGCCTCCTACGAGCAGTACTTC
NA | NA | TRBJ1-2 | TRBV7-2 | CASSLVLSGPPYGYTF | TGTGCCAGCAGCTTAGTCTTATCGGGACCCCCCTATGGCTACACCTTC
NA | NA | TRBJ2-1 | TRBV6-5 | CASSYSWARSYNEQFF | TGTGCCAGCAGTTACTCGTGGGCCCGCTCCTACAATGAGCAGTTCTTC
TRBD1 | NA | TRBJ2-1 | TRBV7-2 | CASSRDSLPGQFF | TGTGCCAGCAGCCGGGACAGCCTTCCAGGGCAGTTCTTC
TRBD2 | few | TRBJ2-1 | TRBV5-1 | CASSLGLAGGIPREQFF | TGCGCCAGCAGCTTGGGACTAGCGGGAGGAATCCCCAGGGAGCAGTTCTTC
TRBD1 | NA | TRBJ1-5 | TRBV2 | CASREATGANQPQHF | TGTGCCAGCAGGGAGGCAACAGGGGCCAATCAGCCCCAGCATTTT
TRBD2 | NA | TRBJ2-1 | TRBV18 | CASSPLAGGPQFDNEQFF | TGTGCCAGCTCACCTCTAGCGGGAGGGCCTCAGTTTGACAATGAGCAGTTCTTC
NA | few | TRBJ2-3 | TRBV29-1 | CSVARTDTQYF | TGCAGCGTTGCCCGCACAGATACGCAGTATTTT
NA | NA | TRBJ1-4 | TRBV7-2 | CASSLGSVQNEKLFF | TGTGCCAGCAGCTTAGGCAGCGTGCAAAATGAAAAACTGTTTTTT
TRBD1 | NA | TRBJ2-7 | TRBV28 | CAIPTGTYEQYF | TGTGCCATTCCGACAGGGACCTACGAGCAGTACTTC
NA | NA | TRBJ1-4 | TRBV4-2 | CASSQDRKESFYEKLFF | TGTGCCAGCAGCCAAGATAGGAAAGAGTCCTTTTATGAAAAACTGTTTTTT
NA | NA | TRBJ2-1 | TRBV6-5 | CASSYLGSSYNEQFF | TGTGCCAGCAGTTACTTGGGTAGCTCCTACAATGAGCAGTTCTTC
TRBD2 | NA | TRBJ2-7 | TRBV4-3 | CASSQEREGRLERYF | TGCGCCAGCAGCCAGGAGCGGGAGGGCCGGCTCGAGCGGTACTTC
NA | NA | TRBJ2-7 | TRBV20-1 | CSARDPRGALGYEQYF | TGCAGTGCTAGAGATCCGAGGGGGGCCCTTGGCTACGAGCAGTACTTC
TRBD1 | NA | TRBJ1-2 | TRBV7-2 | CASSRSRAGQDPRFFYGYTF | TGTGCCAGCAGCCGATCTCGGGCGGGACAGGATCCCCGTTTCTTCTATGGCTACACCTTC
NA | NA | TRBJ1-2 | TRBV29-1 | CSVPGQNAANYGHTF | TGCAGCGTTCCAGGACAGAACGCAGCTAACTATGGCCACACCTTC
TRBD1 | NA | TRBJ2-7 | TRBV4-3 | CASSQDFDRGEPYEQYF | TGCGCCAGCAGCCAAGATTTCGACAGGGGGGAACCCTACGAGCAGTACTTC
NA | NA | TRBJ2-7 | TRBV6-6 | CASSVVVLAYEQYF | TGTGCCAGCAGTGTAGTCGTTTTGGCCTACGAGCAGTACTTC
TRBD2 | NA | TRBJ2-3 | TRBV6-6 | CASSYGGGLTDTQYF | TGTGCCAGCAGTTACGGGGGGGGTCTCACAGATACGCAGTATTTT
TRBD2 | few | TRBJ2-5 | TRBV7-2 | CASSLATSSETQYF | TGTGCCAGCAGCTTAGCGACTAGCAGCGAGACCCAGTACTTC
NA | NA | TRBJ2-1 | TRBV28 | CASSLGGASSYNEQFF | TGTGCCAGCAGTTTGGGGGGGGCGAGCTCCTACAATGAGCAGTTCTTC
NA | NA | TRBJ1-2 | TRBV6-2/TRBV6-3 | CASSPHVRPFSNLNYGYTF | TGTGCCAGCAGCCCCCACGTGAGACCGTTTTCGAACCTTAACTATGGCTACACCTTC
NA | NA | TRBJ2-3 | TRBV7-3 | CASSYGPPGAVKDTQYF | TGTGCCAGCAGCTACGGTCCCCCAGGGGCGGTTAAAGATACGCAGTATTTT
NA | NA | TRBJ2-3 | TRBV9 | CASSVEGDSQDTQYF | TGTGCCAGCAGCGTAGAAGGAGACAGCCAAGATACGCAGTATTTT
NA | NA | TRBJ2-6 | TRBV24-1 | CATSATGKGRAGANVLTF | TGTGCCACCAGTGCCACCGGCAAGGGGCGCGCCGGGGCCAACGTCCTGACTTTC
NA | NA | TRBJ2-3 | TRBV9 | CASSVASDTDTQYF | TGTGCCAGCAGCGTAGCTAGCGACACAGATACGCAGTATTTT
NA | NA | TRBJ2-6 | TRBV6-1 | CASRRVVASGANVLTF | TGTGCCAGCAGGAGGGTCGTTGCCTCTGGGGCCAACGTCCTGACTTTC
NA | NA | TRBJ2-3 | TRBV7-9 | CASSLASGPDTRYF | TGTGCCAGCAGCTTAGCGTCTGGACCGGATACGCGGTATTTT
NA | NA | TRBJ1-2 | TRBV21-1 | CASSKGQVANYGYTF | TGTGCCAGCAGCAAAGGCCAGGTAGCTAACTATGGCTACACCTTC
NA | NA | TRBJ1-2 | TRBV4-1 | CASSQGPLIGGYTF | TGCGCCAGCAGCCAAGGGCCCCTAATTGGCGGCTACACCTTC
NA | NA | TRBJ2-7 | TRBV20-1 | CSAGGEPRAYEQYF | TGCAGTGCAGGGGGGGAACCCAGAGCCTACGAGCAGTACTTC
TRBD2 | NA | TRBJ2-3 | TRBV20-1 | CSANRLAGGWSDTQYF | TGCAGTGCTAACCGTTTAGCGGGAGGTTGGTCAGATACGCAGTATTTT
TRBD1 | few | TRBJ2-1 | TRBV6-5 | CATRGDQGARYNEQFF | TGTGCTACCAGGGGAGACCAGGGGGCTAGGTACAATGAGCAGTTCTTC
NA | NA | TRBJ2-7 | TRBV5-1 | CASSLTGLEQYF | TGCGCCAGCAGCTTGACAGGACTCGAGCAGTACTTC
TRBD2 | NA | TRBJ2-3 | TRBV11-3 | CASSLEAGGGTDTQYF | TGTGCCAGCAGCTTAGAGGCGGGAGGGGGCACAGATACGCAGTATTTT
NA | few | TRBJ2-5 | TRBV6-2/TRBV6-3 | CASRPEGRETQYF | TGTGCCAGCAGGCCCGAGGGTAGGGAGACCCAGTACTTC
TRBD1 | few | TRBJ1-2 | TRBV7-9 | CASSSPRTGDNYGYTF | TGTGCCAGCAGCTCCCCACGGACAGGGGATAACTATGGCTACACCTTC
NA | NA | TRBJ2-5 | TRBV18 | CASSPPFGGKKTQYF | TGTGCCAGCTCACCACCATTTGGGGGAAAGAAGACCCAGTACTTC
NA | NA | TRBJ2-1 | TRBV5-5 | CASSWTGGRSYNEQFF | TGTGCCAGCAGCTGGACAGGCGGGAGGTCCTACAATGAGCAGTTCTTC
NA | few | TRBJ2-7 | TRBV20-1 | CSARADPVGSYEQYF | TGCAGTGCTAGAGCAGACCCGGTCGGCTCCTACGAGCAGTACTTC
NA | few | TRBJ2-3 | TRBV4-3 | CASSQDPRGTQYF | TGCGCCAGCAGCCAAGATCCCCGAGGCACGCAGTATTTT
TRBD1 | few | TRBJ2-7 | TRBV28 | CASSTRQGQGLYEQYF | TGTGCCAGCAGTACTCGACAGGGACAGGGGTTATACGAGCAGTACTTC
TRBD2 | few | TRBJ2-7 | TRBV10-3 | CAISEGTSGYEQYF | TGTGCCATCAGTGAAGGGACTAGCGGATACGAGCAGTACTTC
TRBD2 | NA | TRBJ2-7 | TRBV10-3 | CATARGGDEQYF | TGTGCCACCGCCCGGGGGGGTGACGAGCAGTACTTC
TRBD2 | NA | TRBJ2-1 | TRBV2 | CASKRGAGGYNEQFF | TGTGCCAGCAAACGGGGAGCGGGAGGCTACAATGAGCAGTTCTTC